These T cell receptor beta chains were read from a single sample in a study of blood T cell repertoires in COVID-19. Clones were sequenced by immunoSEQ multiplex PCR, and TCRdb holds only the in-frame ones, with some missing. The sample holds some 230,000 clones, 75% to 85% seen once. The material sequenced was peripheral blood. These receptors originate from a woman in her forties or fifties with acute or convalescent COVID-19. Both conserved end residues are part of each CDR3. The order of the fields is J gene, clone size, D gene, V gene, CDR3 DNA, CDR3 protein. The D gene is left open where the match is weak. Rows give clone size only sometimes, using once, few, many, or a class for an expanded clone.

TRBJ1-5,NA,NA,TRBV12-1,TGTGCCAGCAGCTTTGATCGACAGCCCCGGCGCAATCAGCCCCAGCATTTT,CASSFDRQPRRNQPQHF
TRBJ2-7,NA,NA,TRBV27,TGTGCCAGCAGAGTGGACAGCCGGAGCTCCTACGAGCAGTATTTC,CASRVDSRSSYEQYF
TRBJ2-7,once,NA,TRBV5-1,TGCGCCAGCAGCTTGACGGCCTACGAGCAGTACTTC,CASSLTAYEQYF
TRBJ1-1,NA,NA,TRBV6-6,TGTGCCAGCAGCAAACAGTACTTGAACACTGAAGCTTTCTTT,CASSKQYLNTEAFF
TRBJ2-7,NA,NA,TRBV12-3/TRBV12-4,TGTGCCAGCAGTTTAGTGACCGGGGAGCAGTACTTC,CASSLVTGEQYF
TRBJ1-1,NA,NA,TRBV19,TGTGCCAGTAGTATGGAGGGCCCGCAAATGTGGACTTTCTTT,CASSMEGPQMWTFF
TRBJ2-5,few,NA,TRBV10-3,TGTGCCATCAGTGAGGCGGAGACCCAGTACTTC,CAISEAETQYF
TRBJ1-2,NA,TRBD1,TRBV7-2,TGTGCCAGCAGCTTAACAGGGGTGGGGGACTATGGCTACACCTTC,CASSLTGVGDYGYTF
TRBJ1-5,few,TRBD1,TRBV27,TGTGCCAGCAGTACCTCCGGGACAGGGGGGTATCAGCCCCAGCATTTT,CASSTSGTGGYQPQHF
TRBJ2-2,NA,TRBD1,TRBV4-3,TGCGCCAGCAGCCGTATCGGGACAGCAAACACCGGGGAGCTGTTTTTT,CASSRIGTANTGELFF
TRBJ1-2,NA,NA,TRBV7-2,TGTGCCAGCAGCTTAGATCGTACAAGCTATGGCTACACCTTC,CASSLDRTSYGYTF
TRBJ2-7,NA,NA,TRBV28,TGTGCCAGCAGTCCCATCGACGGACAGAACTACGAGCAGTACTTC,CASSPIDGQNYEQYF
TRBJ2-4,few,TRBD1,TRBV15,TGTGCCACCAGCAGAGATAGCAGGGGGCGCGACAAAAACATTCAGTACTTC,CATSRDSRGRDKNIQYF
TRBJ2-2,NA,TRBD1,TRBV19,TGTGCCAGTAGTAGGGGGACAGGGGGAAACACCGGGGAGCTGTTTTTT,CASSRGTGGNTGELFF
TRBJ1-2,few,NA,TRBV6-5,TGTGCCACCACGACAGTTAGTAGTAACTATGGCTACACCTTC,CATTTVSSNYGYTF
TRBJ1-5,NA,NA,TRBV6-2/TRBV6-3,TGTGCCAGCAGCCCCGGCGGATCTAGCAATCAGCCCCAGCATTTT,CASSPGGSSNQPQHF
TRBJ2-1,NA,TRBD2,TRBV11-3,TGTGCCAGCAGCCCACTTGGAGCGGGATACAATGAGCAGTTCTTC,CASSPLGAGYNEQFF
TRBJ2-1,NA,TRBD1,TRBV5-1,TGCGCCAGCAGCTCCGGGACAGGGCTTTTGGGTGAGCAGTTCTTC,CASSSGTGLLGEQFF
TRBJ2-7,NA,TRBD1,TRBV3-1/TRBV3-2,TGTGCCAGCAGCCTAAAGGGACAGGGCGGCGAGCAGTACTTC,CASSLKGQGGEQYF
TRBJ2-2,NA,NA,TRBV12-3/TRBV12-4,TGTGCCAGCAGATCAGGCACCGGGGAGCTGTTTTTT,CASRSGTGELFF
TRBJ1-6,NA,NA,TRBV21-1,TGTGCCAGCAGCTCGAGGACAGTATCTTATAATTCACCCCTCCACTTT,CASSSRTVSYNSPLHF
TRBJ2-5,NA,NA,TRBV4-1,TGCGCCAGCAGCCAAGAGCCAGCAGGGTCAGAGACCCAGTACTTC,CASSQEPAGSETQYF
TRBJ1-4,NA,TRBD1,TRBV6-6,TGTGCCAGCAGCAACCCGGACAGGGGAGTTGAAAAACTGTTTTTT,CASSNPDRGVEKLFF
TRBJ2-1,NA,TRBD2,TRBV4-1,TGCGCCAGCAGCCAAGATCGCGGTTCAGCGGGAACCTACAATGAGCAGTTCTTC,CASSQDRGSAGTYNEQFF
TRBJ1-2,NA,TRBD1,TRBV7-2,TGTGCCAGCAGGGGGGACAGTCGCTATGGCTACACCTTC,CASRGDSRYGYTF
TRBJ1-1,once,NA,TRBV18,TGTGCCAGCTCACCAACCGGGAACACTGAAGCTTTCTTT,CASSPTGNTEAFF
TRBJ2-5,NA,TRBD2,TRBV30,TGTGCCTGGAGTAGCGGGAGGGCCCGGGAGACCCAGTACTTC,CAWSSGRARETQYF
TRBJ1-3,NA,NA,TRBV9,TGTGCCAGCAGCCTAAACCGGGACACTACCGTTAGCACCATATATTTT,CASSLNRDTTVSTIYF
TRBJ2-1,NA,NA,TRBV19,TGTGCCAGTAAAATAAACCCAGGGGGGCTTCACAATGAGCAGTTCTTC,CASKINPGGLHNEQFF
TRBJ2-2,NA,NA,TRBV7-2,TGTGCCAGCACCCTCGGACTACACAACACCGGGGAGCTGTTTTTT,CASTLGLHNTGELFF